This T cell receptor (beta chain) was sequenced in a study of cytomegalovirus exposure and HLA in healthy donors. General study findings and limits: A later analysis found most CMV-associated TCR beta chains apparently HLA-restricted. A later analysis showed TCR association rates differing by HLA locus, peaking at DRB1 and lowest at HLA-C.

A word on this clone: Its antigen is undetermined.

CDR3 size: 15 residues. V was trimmed by 5 bases and J by 1 base, leaving 12 bases between them. The germline gives CDR1 SNHLY, CDR2 FYNNEI. 13 Jbeta primers and 60 Vbeta primers were used for the PCR. Original analysis: Unique TCR beta chains totaled roughly 80 million in a later count, with approximately 10 million of them shared. The method was immunoSEQ multiplex PCR; TCRdb's version includes in-frame clones alone and lacks a portion of them. V and J calls and clone size are given by that table; D and trimming were obtained from the DNA. The sample carries 150,000 to 200,000 clones, about 80% recorded once.

Source material: PBMCs. This TCR came from a man aged 35 to 55 in good health and CMV-seronegative. This sequence joins TRBV2 and TRBJ1-5; D is ambiguous. The CDR3, as DNA: TGTGCCAGCAGTCTAGAAAGATGGAGCAATCAGCCCCAGCATTTT. Its translation: CASSLERWSNQPQHF.